Presented here are 27 T cell receptor beta chains from one specimen sequenced in a study of T cell repertoires in cytomegalovirus infection. TCRdb recomputed calls from the reads with MiXCR, one row per CDR3 protein. Found here are 250,000 or so distinct CDR3 sequences, around 12% of them singletons; the top ten hold 1.5% to 2%. Sequencing was performed on PBMCs. The receptors shown here come from a human donor in good health (CMV status not recorded). Some clones in this sample may be carry-over from other donors' samples.

This clonotype occurred many times. The J gene is TRBJ1-2, the V gene TRBV7-2, with unresolved D. Germline lookup yields CDR1 SGHTA and CDR2 FQGNSA. There are 13 residues in the CDR3. With 3 bases removed from V and 2 bases from J, the gap between germline ends came to 7 bases. CDR3 protein: CASSFTSNYGYTF. The CDR3, as DNA: TGTGCCAGCAGCTTTACCAGCAACTATGGCTACACCTTC.

The sample holds a few counts of this clonotype. The rearrangement joins TRBV20-1 to TRBJ1-1; D ambiguous. This CDR3 is 15 amino acids long. Deletions cut 2 bases from V and 1 base from J, with 14 bases between. CDR1 is DFQATT, CDR2 SNEGSKA, per germline (reference sequence). The CDR3 nucleotides read TGCAGTGCTAGATTGCCCCGGGCCCCGAACACTGAAGCTTTCTTT. It is translated as CSARLPRAPNTEAFF.

This clonotype appeared a few times. The chain joins TRBV11-2 to TRBJ2-5, with D possibly being TRBD1 (5 bases). Germline V CDR1 and CDR2: SGHAT, FQNNGV. Trimming took 6 bases from V and 2 from J, leaving 19 bases between them. The CDR3 sequence is 16 residues long. This CDR3 reads CASSSRKGSGQETQYF. CDR3 DNA: TGTGCCAGCAGTTCGAGGAAAGGGTCAGGGCAAGAGACCCAGTACTTC. The variable domain in full, with the rest retrieved from reference TRBV11-2 and TRBJ2-5, is EAGVAQSPRYKIIEKRQSVAFWCNPISGHATLYWYQQILGQGPKLLIQFQNNGVVDDSQLPKDRFSAERLKGVDSTLKIQPAKLEDSAVYLCASSSRKGSGQETQYFGPGTRLLVL.

As to this clonotype: A much larger clone lies a single base off, so this may be a read error. CDR3 coding DNA: TGTGCCACCAGTTTAACCGGGCAGGGGATTAGAGAAGCTTTCTTT. Translation: CATSLTGQGIREAFF. The chain joins TRBV28 to TRBJ1-1; perhaps TRBD1 as D (6 bases). The germline V gene has CDR1 MDHEN and CDR2 SYDVKM. The CDR3 spans 15 residues. Combining the CDR3 with reference TRBV28 and TRBJ1-1 gives the whole variable domain DVKVTQSSRYLVKRTGEKVFLECVQDMDHENMFWYRQDPGLGLRLIYFSYDVKMKEKGDIPEGYSVSREKKERFSLILESASTNQTSMYLCATSLTGQGIREAFFGQGTRLTVV.

The chain recombines TRBV27 with TRBJ2-7; D is possibly TRBD1 or TRBD2 (5 bases each). Germline V lookup: CDR1 MNHEY, CDR2 SMNVEV (reference sequence). Trimming shortened V by 5 bases and J by 2 bases, and 13 bases separated the two germline ends. There are 14 residues in the CDR3. The DNA of the CDR3 is TGTGCCAGCAGTCAAAGAGGGGCCCCCTACGAGCAGTACTTC. Protein: CASSQRGAPYEQYF.

The table lists this clonotype with many counts. The chain has TRBV7-9 and TRBJ1-5; unclear D gene. Trimming removed 3 bases at V and 6 bases at J, with 12 bases between. Germline CDR1 reads SEHNR; CDR2 reads FQNEAQ (reference sequence). The CDR3 contains 14 residues. Here the CDR3 reads CASSLGGGIQPQHF. The CDR3 DNA is TGTGCCAGCAGCTTGGGTGGCGGAATTCAGCCCCAGCATTTT. Full variable domain (remainder filled in from reference TRBV7-9 and TRBJ1-5): DTGVSQNPRHKITKRGQNVTFRCDPISEHNRLYWYRQTLGQGPEFLTYFQNEAQLEKSRLLSDRFSAERPKGSFSTLEIQRTEQGDSAMYLCASSLGGGIQPQHFGDGTRLSIL.

This clonotype was observed a few times. The V call is TRBV5-6, the J call TRBJ2-7; TRBD2 matches at 8 bases. The CDR3 totals 16 residues. CDR1 is SGHDT, CDR2 YYEEEE, per germline. The junction had 9 bases not matched to a gene; V was cut back by 2 bases and J by 2 bases. CDR3 sequence: CASSLRGGVGTYEQYF. CDR3 bases: TGTGCCAGCAGCTTACGGGGGGGCGTCGGCACCTACGAGCAGTACTTC.

The rearrangement uses TRBV20-1 and TRBJ2-5, with 10 bases lining up with TRBD2. Trimming at V came to 5 bases and at J to 5 bases, leaving 8 bases not matched to a gene. This CDR3 spans 14 amino acids. Germline V gene lookup returns CDR1 DFQATT and CDR2 SNEGSKA (reference sequence). This CDR3 is CSASLAGVSETQYF. The CDR3 bases are TGCAGTGCTTCTCTAGCGGGAGTGTCGGAGACCCAGTACTTC.

This clonotype was seen many times. The rearrangement uses TRBV6-2 or TRBV6-3 and TRBJ2-1; TRBD2 agrees at 12 bases. The length of the CDR3 is 16 residues. CDR1 is MNHEY and CDR2 is SVGEGT in the germline V gene. V dropped 4 bases and J dropped 4; count of bases not matched to a gene: 5. For the CDR3, the DNA is TGTGCCAGCAGTTCTAGGACTAGCGGGATATACAATGAGCAGTTCTTC. As protein: CASSSRTSGIYNEQFF.

There are a few counts of this clonotype. This sequence joins TRBV28 and TRBJ1-1; TRBD1 agrees at 7 bases. V gave up 6 bases and J gave up 8 bases; unmatched junction bases: 18. The CDR3 consists of 16 residues. CDR1 MDHEN and CDR2 SYDVKM come from the germline V gene. CDR3: CASRRGQGGDWKEAFF. The CDR3 bases are TGTGCCAGCAGAAGAGGGCAGGGGGGCGATTGGAAAGAAGCTTTCTTT.

This clonotype was observed a few times. The chain couples TRBV7-2 to TRBJ1-1, with 7 bases aligning to TRBD1. CDR1 SGHTA and CDR2 FQGNSA come from the germline V gene. This CDR3 contains 16 residues. After removal of 2 bases from V and 4 bases from J, the junction contained 10 bases not matched to a gene. The CDR3 loop reads CASSLQGGMVSTEAFF. The CDR3 DNA follows: TGTGCCAGCAGCTTACAGGGGGGAATGGTGAGCACTGAAGCTTTCTTT.

This clonotype was seen at least ten times. This sequence joins TRBV20-1 and TRBJ2-7, with D hard to call. Germline values: CDR1 DFQATT, CDR2 SNEGSKA (reference sequence). The CDR3 has 13 residues. V dropped 4 bases and J dropped 3 bases, with 13 bases sitting between them. CDR3 sequence: CSATSQSLYEQYF. The CDR3 DNA reads TGCAGTGCTACCAGCCAGAGCCTCTACGAGCAGTACTTC.

The chain carries TRBV6-5 and TRBJ2-3, with D hard to call. This CDR3 is 13 amino acids long. V was pared by 0 bases and J by 8 bases, with 9 bases between. The V gene's germline CDR1 is MNHEY and CDR2 SVGAGI. CDR3 in amino acids: CASSYSGEGTQYF. CDR3 in DNA: TGTGCCAGCAGTTACTCAGGCGAAGGTACGCAGTATTTT.

The V and J genes are TRBV2 and TRBJ2-4; 8 bases map to TRBD2. This CDR3 has 15 amino acids. J lost 2 bases, V lost 9 bases, and 9 bases had no gene match. The germline V gene has CDR1 SNHLY and CDR2 FYNNEI. The CDR3 DNA is TGTGCCAGAGGGGGGACTAGTGTTACCAAAAACATTCAGTACTTC. It is translated as CARGGTSVTKNIQYF.

This clonotype showed up many times. The V call is TRBV7-2, the J call TRBJ2-5; perhaps TRBD1 as D (5 bases). Trimming took off 5 bases at V and 4 bases at J, with 17 bases between the two ends. The CDR3 covers 15 residues. Germline V gene lookup returns CDR1 SGHTA and CDR2 FQGNSA. The CDR3 DNA sequence: TGTGCCAGCAGCCCAGGGTCCGCCCCCTCAGAGACCCAGTACTTC. Residues: CASSPGSAPSETQYF.

This clonotype was counted at least ten times. J is TRBJ1-2 and V is TRBV27, with D possibly matching TRBD1 (5 bases). The CDR3 contains 14 residues. CDR1 is MNHEY, CDR2 SMNVEV, per germline (reference sequence). The V and J ends lost 6 bases and 6 bases respectively, with 17 bases between them. The CDR3 sequence is CASRLPGRQDGYTF. DNA for the CDR3: TGTGCCAGCAGACTCCCGGGACGTCAGGATGGCTACACCTTC.

This clonotype was found many times. This chain links TRBV7-2 with TRBJ1-1; D might be TRBD1 (5 bases). In germline, CDR1 is SGHTA, CDR2 FQGNSA. The CDR3 is made up of 16 amino acids. The ends were cut back, 4 bases at V and 0 bases at J, with 15 bases in the middle. This CDR3 reads CASSSEGRLMNTEAFF. CDR3 DNA sequence: TGTGCCAGCAGCTCCGAGGGACGTTTGATGAACACTGAAGCTTTCTTT. Using reference TRBV7-2 and TRBJ1-1 for the parts outside the CDR3, the full variable domain is GAGVSQSPSNKVTEKGKDVELRCDPISGHTALYWYRQSLGQGLEFLIYFQGNSAPDKSGLPSDRFSAERTGGSVSTLTIQRTQQEDSAVYLCASSSEGRLMNTEAFFGQGTRLTVV.

The rearrangement joins TRBV12-3 or TRBV12-4 to TRBJ1-5, with TRBD1 identical over 8 bases. This CDR3 contains 15 residues. Trimming cost V 3 bases and J 4 bases; bases outside gene matches: 5. CDR3 nucleotide sequence: TGTGCCAGCAGTTTCATACAGGGGGGAAATCAGCCCCAGCATTTT. The encoded protein is CASSFIQGGNQPQHF.

This clonotype was seen many times. The rearrangement uses TRBV2 and TRBJ1-4, with TRBD1 identical over 9 bases. CDR3 size: 14 residues. In germline, CDR1 is SNHLY, CDR2 FYNNEI. Trimming took 1 base from V and 11 from J; bases not matched to a gene: 5. The CDR3 bases are TGTGCCAGCAGTGAAGGGGACAGGGTTCGGAAACTGTTTTTT. It is translated as CASSEGDRVRKLFF.

Ten or more counts support this clonotype. The chain links TRBV7-2 to TRBJ1-1; the D is unclear. Germline CDR1 SGHTA, CDR2 FQGNSA. This CDR3 spans 14 amino acids. V lost 3 bases and J lost 3, with 11 bases in between. CDR3 coding DNA: TGTGCCAGCAGCTTTGCCCGGCGGGACACTGAAGCTTTCTTT. Protein sequence: CASSFARRDTEAFF.

V is TRBV20-1 and J is TRBJ1-2; TRBD1 agrees at 8 bases. The CDR3 spans 13 residues. Unmatched junction bases numbered 7, after V lost 3 bases and J lost 7 bases. In germline, CDR1 is DFQATT, CDR2 SNEGSKA (reference sequence). CDR3: CSASQGAVSGYTF. The CDR3 DNA follows: TGCAGTGCTAGCCAGGGGGCCGTATCTGGCTACACCTTC.

This clonotype was observed at least ten times. The rearrangement links TRBV7-2 to TRBJ1-6; 7 bases agree with TRBD1. This CDR3 has 15 residues. V shed 8 bases and J 2 bases; nucleotides not matched to a gene: 6. CDR1 SGHTA and CDR2 FQGNSA come from the germline V gene. CDR3 DNA sequence: TGTGCCAGCGCTCCGGACAGGACCTATAATTCACCCCTCCACTTT. Amino acid sequence: CASAPDRTYNSPLHF.

With regard to this clonotype: Possible read error: a much larger clone is one base away. The rearrangement joins TRBV7-2 to TRBJ2-7, with D uncertain. This CDR3 is 11 amino acids long. The germline V gene has CDR1 SGHTA and CDR2 FQGNSA. CDR3 amino acids: CASTPHYKQYF. CDR3 sequence (DNA): TGTGCCAGCACCCCCCACTACAAGCAGTACTTC.

The table lists this clonotype with many counts. The rearrangement joins TRBV28 to TRBJ2-7; D possibly corresponds to TRBD1 (6 bases). The CDR3 is 16 residues long. The germline CDR1 and CDR2 sequences are MDHEN and SYDVKM. Deletions cut 2 bases from V and 2 bases from J, with 16 bases between. The CDR3 spells CASSLPTGQTTYEQYF. CDR3 DNA: TGTGCCAGCAGTTTACCTACTGGACAGACAACCTACGAGCAGTACTTC.

This clonotype showed up many times. V usage is TRBV7-6 and J usage is TRBJ1-6; D not resolved. The length of the CDR3 is 14 residues. V lost 5 bases, J lost 8 bases, and 13 bases lay in between. Germline-derived CDR1 and CDR2 are SGHVS and FNYEAQ. This CDR3 is CASSLLLGYSPLHF. CDR3 DNA sequence: TGTGCCAGCAGCCTGCTTTTGGGGTATTCACCCCTCCACTTT.

This clonotype occurred many times. This chain uses TRBV11-2 with TRBJ1-4; D unclear. Trimming shortened V by 0 bases and J by 10 bases, and 9 bases separated the two germline ends. Per the germline V gene, CDR1 is SGHAT and CDR2 is FQNNGV. CDR3 length: 13 amino acids. In DNA, the CDR3 is TGTGCCAGCAGCTTAGATCGAAGTCGAAAACTGTTTTTT. It translates to CASSLDRSRKLFF.

This rearrangement joins TRBV15 to TRBJ2-1; D unresolved. The CDR3 contains 13 residues. The germline V gene encodes CDR1 LNHNV and CDR2 YYDKDF (reference sequence). V lost 8 bases and J 4 bases, leaving 12 bases between the germline ends. CDR3 coding DNA: TGTGCCACCCAGGCAGGTTCGTACAATGAGCAGTTCTTC. Protein sequence: CATQAGSYNEQFF.